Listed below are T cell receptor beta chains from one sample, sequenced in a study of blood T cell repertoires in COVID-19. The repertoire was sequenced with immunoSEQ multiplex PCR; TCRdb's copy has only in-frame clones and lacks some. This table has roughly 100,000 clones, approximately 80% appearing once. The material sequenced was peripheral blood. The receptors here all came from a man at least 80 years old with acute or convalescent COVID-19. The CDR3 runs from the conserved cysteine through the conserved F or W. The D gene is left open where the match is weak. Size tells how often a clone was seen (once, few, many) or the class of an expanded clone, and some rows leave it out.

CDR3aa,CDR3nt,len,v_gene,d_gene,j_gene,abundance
CASSQEFGPGSTQYF,TGTGCCAGCAGCCAAGAATTTGGGCCAGGTAGTACCCAGTACTTC,15,TRBV14,-,TRBJ2-5,few
CASSSGTGAYEQYF,TGCGCCAGCAGCTCCGGGACAGGGGCCTACGAGCAGTACTTC,14,TRBV5-1,TRBD1,TRBJ2-7,-
CATSDFYEDNEQFF,TGTGCCACCAGTGATTTTTACGAGGACAATGAGCAGTTCTTC,14,TRBV24-1,-,TRBJ2-1,few
CASSFSPPSYEQYF,TGCGCCAGCAGCTTCAGTCCTCCCTCCTACGAGCAGTACTTC,14,TRBV5-1,-,TRBJ2-7,few
CSVTGTSLVDTQYF,TGCAGCGTTACCGGGACTAGTTTGGTAGATACGCAGTATTTT,14,TRBV29-1,TRBD2,TRBJ2-3,-
CASSLEGTVVHNEQFF,TGCGCCAGCAGCTTGGAAGGGACAGTAGTTCACAATGAGCAGTTCTTC,16,TRBV5-1,TRBD1,TRBJ2-1,-
CASSSGTLYGYTF,TGTGCCAGCAGCTCCGGGACACTCTATGGCTACACCTTC,13,TRBV7-8,-,TRBJ1-2,-
CASSFQGAGTEAFF,TGTGCCAGCAGCTTCCAGGGGGCGGGCACTGAAGCTTTCTTT,14,TRBV7-9,TRBD1,TRBJ1-1,few
CASSFEAGETSGANVLTF,TGCGCCAGCAGCTTTGAGGCAGGGGAGACATCTGGGGCCAACGTCCTGACTTTC,18,TRBV5-1,-,TRBJ2-6,once
CSAPDYQETQYF,TGCAGCGCTCCGGACTACCAAGAGACCCAGTACTTC,12,TRBV29-1,-,TRBJ2-5,few
CASSLTSGSYEQYF,TGTGCCAGCAGCCTCACTAGCGGCTCCTACGAGCAGTACTTC,14,TRBV7-2,TRBD2,TRBJ2-7,-
CASSPIRQSATNEKLFF,TGTGCCAGCTCACCGATTAGACAGAGTGCAACTAATGAAAAACTGTTTTTT,17,TRBV18,-,TRBJ1-4,-
CASSGDRGLAEAFF,TGTGCCAGCAGTGGGGACAGGGGGCTTGCTGAAGCTTTCTTT,14,TRBV2,TRBD1,TRBJ1-1,-
CASSQGTEAFF,TGTGCCAGCAGCCAGGGCACTGAAGCTTTCTTT,11,TRBV2,-,TRBJ1-1,-
CASSPQVNTEAFF,TGTGCCAGCTCACCTCAGGTGAACACTGAAGCTTTCTTT,13,TRBV18,-,TRBJ1-1,-
CASSLEGTGGEKLFF,TGCGCCAGCAGCTTGGAGGGGACAGGCGGTGAAAAACTGTTTTTT,15,TRBV5-1,TRBD1,TRBJ1-4,-
CAISASPGLAPYEQYF,TGTGCCATCAGTGCGAGCCCGGGACTAGCGCCTTACGAGCAGTACTTC,16,TRBV10-3,TRBD2,TRBJ2-7,-
CASTLSLVRGNEQFF,TGTGCCAGCACCTTGTCCCTCGTAAGGGGGAATGAGCAGTTCTTC,15,TRBV6-5,-,TRBJ2-1,-
CASSYRQGRGTEAFF,TGTGCCAGCAGCTACCGACAGGGGCGAGGCACTGAAGCTTTCTTT,15,TRBV27,TRBD1,TRBJ1-1,-
CASSLGRSGTDTQYF,TGTGCCAGCAGCTTAGGACGAAGCGGAACAGATACGCAGTATTTT,15,TRBV7-8,-,TRBJ2-3,-